This entry lists 20 T cell receptor beta chains sequenced from one sample in a study of T cells in localized non-small cell lung cancer. Produced via immunoSEQ multiplex PCR; TCRdb's table is partial and in-frame only. The repertoire holds 14,000 to 15,000 clones, with 75% to 90% as singletons. The sample in question was peripheral blood, obtained before any cancer treatment. The receptors were gathered from a woman aged 40-69 years with stage I lung adenocarcinoma.

Sample share makes this clone large (0.1 to 1%). V gene TRBV5-5 combines with J gene TRBJ1-2, with 12 bases matching TRBD1. Germline V CDR1 and CDR2: SGHKS, YYEKEE (reference sequence). V shed 4 bases, J shed 11 bases, and the junction held 12 bases outside the gene matches. There are 15 residues in the CDR3. The CDR3 region is CASSRRFRDRGRYTF. For the CDR3, the DNA is TGTGCCAGCAGCCGTCGGTTCCGGGACAGGGGGCGTTACACCTTC.

The sample holds a few counts of this clone. The J gene is TRBJ2-1, the V gene TRBV7-2; 8 positions agree with TRBD1. V shed 7 bases, J shed 7 bases, and the junction held 12 bases outside the gene matches. The CDR3 is made up of 15 amino acids. CDR1 and CDR2 from the germline V gene are SGHTA and FQGNSA. The CDR3 DNA reads TGTGCCAGCACCGATAATCAGGGGGCGAAGAATGAGCAGTTCTTC. As protein: CASTDNQGAKNEQFF. Looking up the rest from reference TRBV7-2 and TRBJ2-1 gives the full variable domain: GAGVSQSPSNKVTEKGKDVELRCDPISGHTALYWYRQSLGQGLEFLIYFQGNSAPDKSGLPSDRFSAERTGGSVSTLTIQRTQQEDSAVYLCASTDNQGAKNEQFFGPGTRLTVL.

V gene TRBV19 combines with J gene TRBJ2-2; TRBD1 agrees at 7 bases. Germline V gene sequence: CDR1 LNHDA, CDR2 SQIVND (reference sequence). The V gene end was trimmed by 6 bases and the J gene end by 4 bases; junction bases not matched to a gene: 5. This CDR3 region has 14 residues. The CDR3 coding sequence is TGTGCCAGTAGCCGACAGGGCTTCACCGGGGAGCTGTTTTTT. The encoded protein is CASSRQGFTGELFF. The full variable domain, rest sourced from reference TRBV19 and TRBJ2-2, is DGGITQSPKYLFRKEGQNVTLSCEQNLNHDAMYWYRQDPGQGLRLIYYSQIVNDFQKGDIAEGYSVSREKKESFPLTVTSAQKNPTAFYLCASSRQGFTGELFFGEGSRLTVL.

The chain has TRBV29-1 and TRBJ1-2; tentative D call: TRBD1 (5 bases). CDR1 is SQVTM, CDR2 ANQGSEA, per germline. The CDR3 is 13 residues long. The V end was cut by 5 bases, the J end by 7 bases, with 17 bases between. The CDR3, as DNA: TGCAGCGTTCTCGGGCAGGGAGTGGGTGGCTACACCTTC. This codes for CSVLGQGVGGYTF.

V is TRBV9 and J is TRBJ2-1, with D tentatively TRBD2 (6 bases). The V gene's germline CDR1 is SGDLS and CDR2 YYNGEE. Trimming left V 0 bases short and J 1 base short, with 8 bases between. The CDR3 covers 15 residues. This CDR3 is CASSVDGGSYNEQFF. Here the CDR3 DNA reads TGTGCCAGCAGCGTAGACGGGGGTTCCTACAATGAGCAGTTCTTC.

This clone was detected once. The CDR3 bases are TGTGCCAGCAGCGTCAGGGGGGACACAGATACGCAGTATTTT. Its translation is CASSVRGDTDTQYF. The V gene is TRBV9, the J gene TRBJ2-3; tentative D call: TRBD1 (7 bases). There are 14 residues in the CDR3. Trimming took off 2 bases at V and 2 bases at J, with 9 bases between the two ends. Germline V lookup: CDR1 SGDLS, CDR2 YYNGEE.

The chain joins TRBV19 to TRBJ2-7; D may be TRBD1 or TRBD2 (6 bases each). Per germline, CDR1 LNHDA and CDR2 SQIVND (reference sequence). The V and J ends lost 5 bases and 7 bases respectively, with 24 bases between them. This CDR3 has 16 residues. CDR3 nucleotides: TGTGCCAGTAGTCCTCACTACAGGGTCGGGAGAGGGGAGCAGTACTTC. Protein: CASSPHYRVGRGEQYF.

The rearrangement uses TRBV4-3 and TRBJ1-2, with 10 bases fitting TRBD1. CDR1 and CDR2 (germline): LGHNA, YSLEER. Losses at the gene ends were 4 bases for V and 4 bases for J; bases not matched to a gene: 9. The CDR3 has 16 residues. As DNA, the CDR3 is TGCGCCAGCAGCCCATCCGGGACAGGGGATTCCTATGGCTACACCTTC. It is translated as CASSPSGTGDSYGYTF.

This clone was seen more than once but under ten times. The CDR3 coding sequence is TGCAGTGCTAGACAGGGTGGCGGCTACACCTTC. This gives the protein CSARQGGGYTF. The J gene is TRBJ1-2, the V gene TRBV20-1; possibly TRBD1 for D (5 bases). This CDR3 contains 11 residues. V was shortened by 2 bases and J by 8 bases, with 9 bases between the two germline ends. Germline CDR1 and CDR2: DFQATT and SNEGSKA (reference sequence).

In nucleotides, the CDR3 is TGTGCCAGCGAAGTCGGACAGGAGAGAGGGGATACGCAGTATTTT. Its translation: CASEVGQERGDTQYF. This chain connects TRBV2 to TRBJ2-3; 7 bases map to TRBD1. V lost 8 bases to trimming and J lost 6 bases; unmatched junction nucleotides: 14. Germline values: CDR1 SNHLY, CDR2 FYNNEI. This CDR3 has 15 amino acids.

The chain has TRBV2 and TRBJ2-3; D is unclear. The germline CDR1 and CDR2 sequences are SNHLY and FYNNEI. The CDR3 consists of 15 residues. V gave up 4 bases and J gave up 3 bases, with 14 bases separating them. CDR3: CASSVNGLVTDTQYF. CDR3 bases: TGTGCCAGCAGTGTAAACGGTCTCGTTACAGATACGCAGTATTTT.

The rearrangement links TRBV5-4 to TRBJ2-5; possibly TRBD2 for D (7 bases). Trimming took off 1 base at V and 4 bases at J, with 11 bases between the two ends. This CDR3 is built from 14 residues. Germline V lookup: CDR1 SGHNT, CDR2 YYREEE (reference sequence). CDR3 residues: CASSLRGGIETQYF. The CDR3 bases are TGTGCCAGCAGCTTGAGGGGGGGGATAGAGACCCAGTACTTC. The complete variable domain, with remaining parts taken from reference TRBV5-4 and TRBJ2-5, reads ETGVTQSPTHLIKTRGQQVTLRCSSQSGHNTVSWYQQALGQGPQFIFQYYREEENGRGNFPPRFSGLQFPNYSSELNVNALELDDSALYLCASSLRGGIETQYFGPGTRLLVL.

V gene TRBV5-1 combines with J gene TRBJ1-1; D is possibly TRBD1 (5 bases). The CDR3 runs to 13 residues. The germline V gene has CDR1 SGHRS and CDR2 YFSETQ. With 1 base removed from V and 1 base from J, the gap between germline ends came to 5 bases. CDR3 loop: CASSLTGNTEAFF. In DNA form, the CDR3 reads TGCGCCAGCAGCTTGACAGGGAACACTGAAGCTTTCTTT.

The chain is built from TRBV30 and TRBJ2-1; TRBD2 matches 14 bases. Germline lookup yields CDR1 GTSNPN and CDR2 SVGIG (reference sequence). This CDR3 comprises 16 residues. Losses at the gene ends were 5 bases for V and 3 bases for J; bases not matched to a gene: 6. CDR3 bases: TGTGCCTGGGATGGACTAGCGGGGGGCCGCTACAATGAGCAGTTCTTC. Its translation is CAWDGLAGGRYNEQFF.

The chain combines TRBV6-6 with TRBJ2-7; D is unresolved. Trimming took off 5 bases at V and 4 bases at J, with 12 bases between the two ends. The CDR3 has 13 amino acids. Germline V gives CDR1 MNHNY, CDR2 SVGAGI (reference sequence). CDR3 amino acids: CASSDPVRYEQYF. CDR3 DNA sequence: TGTGCCAGCAGTGACCCGGTCAGGTACGAGCAGTACTTC.

V and J are TRBV7-2 and TRBJ1-5; 9 bases line up with TRBD1. Germline V gene data show CDR1 as SGHTA and CDR2 as FQGNSA. The CDR3 runs 14 residues. The V gene end was trimmed by 5 bases and the J gene end by 5 bases; junction bases not matched to a gene: 4. The DNA of the CDR3 is TGTGCCAGCAGCCCCGGGACAGGGCATCAGCCCCAGCATTTT. This gives the protein CASSPGTGHQPQHF. The full variable domain, rest sourced from reference TRBV7-2 and TRBJ1-5, is GAGVSQSPSNKVTEKGKDVELRCDPISGHTALYWYRQSLGQGLEFLIYFQGNSAPDKSGLPSDRFSAERTGGSVSTLTIQRTQQEDSAVYLCASSPGTGHQPQHFGDGTRLSIL.

The rearrangement joins TRBV7-2 to TRBJ2-7; 9 bases align to TRBD1. Germline assignment: CDR1 SGHTA and CDR2 FQGNSA. This CDR3 spans 14 amino acids. The V segment lost 6 bases and the J segment 5 bases; nucleotides outside the gene matches: 8. In DNA form, the CDR3 reads TGTGCCAGCAGTCTCGGGACAGGGTACCACGAGCAGTACTTC. As protein: CASSLGTGYHEQYF.

The chain links TRBV18 to TRBJ1-5; D perhaps matches TRBD1 (6 bases). Trimming took off 6 bases at V and 4 bases at J, with 16 bases between the two ends. Germline lookup yields CDR1 KGHSH and CDR2 LQKENI. CDR3 length: 15 amino acids. The CDR3 DNA follows: TGTGCCAGCTCCGCGTCAGGGGTGGCAAATCAGCCCCAGCATTTT. As protein: CASSASGVANQPQHF.

This rearrangement joins TRBV4-3 to TRBJ1-2; a weak D match, TRBD1 (6 bases). Germline V gives CDR1 LGHNA, CDR2 YSLEER. Trimming cost V 1 base and J 3 bases, with 15 bases left between them. The CDR3 length is 16 residues. CDR3 coding DNA: TGCGCCAGCAGCCAAGGATACAGGGTTTCTCACTATGGCTACACCTTC. The encoded protein is CASSQGYRVSHYGYTF.

With respect to this clone: Other DNA sequences in this specimen translate into the identical CDR3. The chain is built from TRBV29-1 and TRBJ2-3, with 9 bases identical to TRBD2. Germline values: CDR1 SQVTM, CDR2 ANQGSEA. With V trimmed by 0 bases and J by 0 bases, 7 bases remained unmatched. The CDR3 has 17 amino acids. CDR3: CSVEDLRGGASTDTQYF. The CDR3 DNA sequence: TGCAGCGTTGAAGATCTGCGGGGGGGGGCTAGCACAGATACGCAGTATTTT.